This TCR beta chain was sequenced in a study of T-cell memory formation after mild COVID-19. TCRdb recomputed calls from the 5' RACE reads with MiXCR, one row per CDR3 protein. The table includes hundreds of thousands of distinct CDR3 sequences, about 22% detected once. V lost 3 bases, J lost 0 bases, and 14 bases lay in between. There are 16 residues in the CDR3. Germline V gives CDR1 KGHSH, CDR2 LQKENI. This clonotype has more than one count but fewer than ten. The chain combines TRBV18 with TRBJ1-2; the D gene is possibly TRBD1 (6 bases). The sample comprised PBMCs or a T cell subset sorted from them (not recorded which). The source is an adult woman who had mild COVID-19 (a few samples of this study predate the infection). Cell type and time point are not known. This CDR3 is CASSPPNREANYGYTF. The DNA for the CDR3 is TGTGCCAGCTCACCGCCTAACAGGGAAGCTAACTATGGCTACACCTTC.